This T cell receptor beta chain was captured by sequencing in a study of CXCR3-negative and CXCR3-positive naive CD8 T cells. Study conclusions and caveats: CXCR3-positive naive cells carried more hydrophobic TRB CDR3s than CXCR3-negative naive cells did.

Via 5' RACE with UMI labels, TRB cDNA libraries were prepared. TCRdb re-called the 5' RACE reads; one entry per CDR3 protein, DNA not given. The sample features tens of thousands of distinct CDR3 sequences, with 0.5% to 0.6% in its top ten. Naive cells were sorted as CD45RO-, CCR7+, CD27+ and CD95-. There are 17 residues in the CDR3. Germline V lookup: CDR1 SGHAT, CDR2 FQNNGV. Note on this clonotype: Antigen specificity is unknown.

This receptor was identified in a human donor in good health. Some clones in this sample may be carry-over from other donors' samples. The chain couples TRBV11-2 to TRBJ1-1; TCRdb designates TRBD1, a call that cannot be tested without DNA. The specimen was naive CXCR3+ CD8+ T cells from blood. Sample subset: CD45RO-CCR7+CD27+CD95- naive CD8+ T cells expressing CXCR3 (TNR3+). CDR3 sequence reads: CASSLAGTGNEDTEAFF.